The 12 T cell receptor beta chains in this list originate from one sample, sequenced in a study of Ad26.COV2.S vaccination and SARS-CoV-2 variants. Here immunoSEQ multiplex PCR was the method, and the copy in TCRdb shows in-frame clones only, minus some. The table has about 400,000 clones, over 75% seen once; the top ten hold 1.9%. As for treatment: around 19 received Ad26.COV2.S at low or high dose, single or two shots; about 5 received placebo; per-sample allocation not given. Samples analyzed were those drawn on day 63 after the first vaccine or placebo injection. The sequenced sample was peripheral blood, obtained in a trial of Ad26.COV2.S vaccine versus placebo. The receptors shown here come from a person between 18 and 59 years old who received the Ad26.COV2.S COVID-19 vaccine or a placebo.

The V and J genes are TRBV2 and TRBJ2-7; tentatively, D is TRBD2 (6 bases). V lost 10 bases and J 0 bases, leaving 16 bases between the germline ends. Germline V gene data show CDR1 as SNHLY and CDR2 as FYNNEI. CDR3 length: 14 residues. CDR3 residues: CATTAGTHSYEQYF. The DNA of the CDR3 is TGTGCCACCACCGCCGGGACTCACTCCTACGAGCAGTACTTC.

This chain uses TRBV6-5 with TRBJ2-2; D might be TRBD1 or TRBD2, each matching 6 bases. The germline V gene encodes CDR1 MNHEY and CDR2 SVGAGI. This CDR3 is 15 amino acids long. Trimming shortened V by 10 bases and J by 0 bases, and 15 bases separated the two germline ends. CDR3 bases: TGTGCCACCCAGAGGGGGGCACCGAACACCGGGGAGCTGTTTTTT. Its protein is CATQRGAPNTGELFF.

There are a few counts of this clone. A read error may produce the germline difference seen at one junction end. This CDR3 is CSVEEGGNF. The CDR3 nucleotides read TGCAGCGTTGAAGAGGGGGGGAACTTC. The V call is TRBV29-1, the J call TRBJ1-2; tentative D call: TRBD1 (5 bases). The CDR3 consists of 9 residues. The V gene's germline CDR1 is SQVTM and CDR2 ANQGSEA.

The chain has TRBV19 and TRBJ1-3; D not certain. This CDR3 is 14 amino acids long. The germline CDR1 and CDR2 sequences are LNHDA and SQIVND (reference sequence). V was shortened by 3 bases and J by 1 base, with 7 bases between the two germline ends. The CDR3 loop reads CASSIGISGNTIYF. CDR3 nucleotides: TGTGCCAGTAGTATCGGAATATCTGGAAACACCATATATTTT.

J is TRBJ2-7 and V is TRBV5-6; the match to TRBD2 covers 8 bases. The CDR3 sequence is 14 residues long. Germline V lookup: CDR1 SGHDT, CDR2 YYEEEE. The junction had 10 bases not matched to a gene; V was cut back by 2 bases and J by 9 bases. The CDR3 region has the DNA TGTGCCAGCAGCTTCGGTCGGGAGGGTATGGGGCAGTACTTC. It is translated as CASSFGREGMGQYF. The variable domain in full, completed from reference TRBV5-6 and TRBJ2-7, reads DAGVTQSPTHLIKTRGQQVTLRCSPKSGHDTVSWYQQALGQGPQFIFQYYEEEERQRGNFPDRFSGHQFPNYSSELNVNALLLGDSALYLCASSFGREGMGQYFGPGTRLTVT.

The chain joins TRBV7-2 to TRBJ2-7, with TRBD1 identical over 9 bases. J lost 8 bases, V lost 5 bases, and 10 bases had no gene match. Germline loops: CDR1 SGHTA, CDR2 FQGNSA. This CDR3 is built from 14 residues. The CDR3: CASSPGTGPLKQYF. The CDR3 nucleotides read TGTGCCAGCAGCCCAGGGACAGGGCCCTTAAAGCAGTACTTC.

The genes are TRBV11-3 and TRBJ2-3; D possibly corresponds to TRBD2 (5 bases). The CDR3 sequence is 16 residues long. V lost 4 bases and J lost 2, with 16 bases in between. Germline-derived CDR1 and CDR2 are SGHNT and YENEEA. The CDR3: CASSSELAGHTDTQYF. In nucleotides, the CDR3 is TGTGCCAGCAGCTCTGAACTGGCGGGCCACACAGATACGCAGTATTTT.

This chain joins TRBV18 and TRBJ2-7; 10 nucleotides line up with TRBD1. Germline loops: CDR1 KGHSH, CDR2 LQKENI. This CDR3 is built from 14 residues. J was trimmed by 6 bases and V by 6 bases; bases with no gene match: 8. The CDR3 DNA reads TGTGCCAGCTCCCCCGGGACAGGGGTGACCGAGCAGTACTTC. This sequence encodes CASSPGTGVTEQYF.

The CDR3 is CATSLDGMNTEAFF. For the CDR3, the DNA is TGTGCCACCTCCCTCGACGGAATGAACACTGAAGCTTTCTTT. This rearrangement joins TRBV6-7 to TRBJ1-1; D call uncertain. TRBV6-7 is annotated as an ORF whose role is uncertain. This CDR3 comprises 14 residues. The germline V and J ends were trimmed by 10 bases and 0 bases, with 15 bases remaining between them.

The chain recombines TRBV4-1 with TRBJ1-2; 8 bases are shared with TRBD1. The CDR3 runs to 16 residues. Germline-derived CDR1 and CDR2 are MGHRA and YSYEKL. V was pared by 4 bases and J by 8 bases, with 15 bases of the junction left unmatched. The CDR3 nucleotides read TGCGCCAGCAGCCGGATCGGGGGGGACAGGCGGGACGGCTACACCTTC. Translating it yields CASSRIGGDRRDGYTF.

This chain joins TRBV14 and TRBJ1-1; D remains ambiguous. Germline CDR1 SGHDN, CDR2 FVKESK. This CDR3 spans 14 amino acids. V lost 1 base and J 5 bases, leaving 11 bases between the germline ends. As DNA, the CDR3 is TGTGCCAGCAGCCAAGGACGGGTCAGGACTGAAGCTTTCTTT. Translating gives CASSQGRVRTEAFF.

The chain is built from TRBV9 and TRBJ2-1; TRBD2 matches at 7 bases. V trimming: 1 base; J trimming: 6 bases; junction bases outside the gene matches: 7. Germline CDR1 is SGDLS and CDR2 is YYNGEE. There are 15 residues in the CDR3. For the CDR3, the DNA is TGTGCCAGCAGCGTAAGGTGGGAGGGCCTCAATGAGCAGTTCTTC. This encodes CASSVRWEGLNEQFF.